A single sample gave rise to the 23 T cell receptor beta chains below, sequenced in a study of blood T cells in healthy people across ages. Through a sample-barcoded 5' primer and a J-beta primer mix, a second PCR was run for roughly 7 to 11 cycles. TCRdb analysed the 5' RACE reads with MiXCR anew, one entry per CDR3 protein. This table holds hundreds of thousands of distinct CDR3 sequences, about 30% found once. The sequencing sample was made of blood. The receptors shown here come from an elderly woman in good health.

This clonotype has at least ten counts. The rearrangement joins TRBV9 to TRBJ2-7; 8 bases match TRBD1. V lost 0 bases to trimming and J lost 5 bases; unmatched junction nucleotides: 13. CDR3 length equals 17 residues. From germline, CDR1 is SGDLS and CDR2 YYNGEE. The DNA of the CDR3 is TGTGCCAGCAGCGTAGGGATACAGGGGGTGGGTGACAACGAGCAGTACTTC. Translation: CASSVGIQGVGDNEQYF. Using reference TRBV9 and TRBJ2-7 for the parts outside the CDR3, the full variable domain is DSGVTQTPKHLITATGQRVTLRCSPRSGDLSVYWYQQSLDQGLQFLIQYYNGEERAKGNILERFSAQQFPDLHSELNLSSLELGDSALYFCASSVGIQGVGDNEQYFGPGTRLTVT.

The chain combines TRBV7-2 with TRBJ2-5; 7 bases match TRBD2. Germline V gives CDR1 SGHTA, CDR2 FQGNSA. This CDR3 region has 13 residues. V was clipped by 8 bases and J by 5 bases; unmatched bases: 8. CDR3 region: CASGGGWGETQYF. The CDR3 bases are TGTGCCAGCGGGGGGGGATGGGGTGAGACCCAGTACTTC.

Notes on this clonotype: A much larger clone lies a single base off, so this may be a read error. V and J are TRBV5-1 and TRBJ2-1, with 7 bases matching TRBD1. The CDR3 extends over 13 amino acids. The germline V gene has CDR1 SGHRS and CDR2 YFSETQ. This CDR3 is CAGSLGQNNEQFF. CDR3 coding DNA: TGCGCCGGCAGCTTGGGACAGAACAATGAGCAGTTCTTC. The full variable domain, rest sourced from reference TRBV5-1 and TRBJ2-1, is KAGVTQTPRYLIKTRGQQVTLSCSPISGHRSVSWYQQTPGQGLQFLFEYFSETQRNKGNFPGRFSGRQFSNSRSEMNVSTLELGDSALYLCAGSLGQNNEQFFGPGTRLTVL.

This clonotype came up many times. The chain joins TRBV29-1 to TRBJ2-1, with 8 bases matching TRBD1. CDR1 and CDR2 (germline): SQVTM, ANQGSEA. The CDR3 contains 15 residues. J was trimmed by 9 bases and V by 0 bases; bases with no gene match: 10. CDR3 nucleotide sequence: TGCAGCGTTGAAGAGCACAGGGGGTATCCGGGTGAGCAGTTCTTC. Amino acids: CSVEEHRGYPGEQFF.

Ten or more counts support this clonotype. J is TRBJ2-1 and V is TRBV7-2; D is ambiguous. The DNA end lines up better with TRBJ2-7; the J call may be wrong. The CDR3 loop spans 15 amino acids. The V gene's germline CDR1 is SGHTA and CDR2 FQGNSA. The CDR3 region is CASSLGRSSYNEQYF. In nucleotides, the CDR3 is TGTGCCAGCAGCTTAGGTAGAAGCTCCTACAATGAGCAGTACTTC.

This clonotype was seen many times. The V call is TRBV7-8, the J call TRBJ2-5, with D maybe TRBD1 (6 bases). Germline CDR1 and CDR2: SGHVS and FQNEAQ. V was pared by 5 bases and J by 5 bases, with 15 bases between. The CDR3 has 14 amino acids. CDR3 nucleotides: TGTGCCAGCAGCATAGGTGGGGGCTCGGAGACCCAGTACTTC. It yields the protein CASSIGGGSETQYF. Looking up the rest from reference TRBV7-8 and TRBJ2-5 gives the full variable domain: GAGVSQSPRYKVAKRGQDVALRCDPISGHVSLFWYQQALGQGPEFLTYFQNEAQLDKSGLPSDRFFAERPEGSVSTLKIQRTQQEDSAVYLCASSIGGGSETQYFGPGTRLLVL.

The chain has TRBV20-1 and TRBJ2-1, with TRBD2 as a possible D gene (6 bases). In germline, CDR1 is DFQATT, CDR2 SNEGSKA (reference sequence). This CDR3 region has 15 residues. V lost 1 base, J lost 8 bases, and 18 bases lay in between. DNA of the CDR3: TGCAGTGCTAGAGCGGCTACCACTGGGGAGGATGAGCAGTTCTTC. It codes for CSARAATTGEDEQFF.

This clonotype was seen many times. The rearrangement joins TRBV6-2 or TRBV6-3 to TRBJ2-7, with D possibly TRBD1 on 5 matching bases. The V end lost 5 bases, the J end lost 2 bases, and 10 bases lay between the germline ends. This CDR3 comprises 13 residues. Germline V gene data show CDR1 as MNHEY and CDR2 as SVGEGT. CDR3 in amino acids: CASSRTRAYEQYF. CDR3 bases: TGTGCCAGCAGTCGGACAAGAGCCTACGAGCAGTACTTC.

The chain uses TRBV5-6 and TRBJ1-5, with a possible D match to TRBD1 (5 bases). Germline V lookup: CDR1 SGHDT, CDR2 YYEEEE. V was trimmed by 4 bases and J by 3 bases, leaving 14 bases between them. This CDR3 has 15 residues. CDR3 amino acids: CASSGGPTINQPQHF. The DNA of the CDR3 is TGTGCCAGCAGCGGGGGACCAACTATCAATCAGCCCCAGCATTTT.

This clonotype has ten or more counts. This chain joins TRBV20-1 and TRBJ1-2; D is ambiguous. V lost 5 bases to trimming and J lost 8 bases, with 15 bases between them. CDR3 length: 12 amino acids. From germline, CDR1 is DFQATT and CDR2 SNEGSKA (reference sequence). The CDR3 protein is CSALSLDLGYTF. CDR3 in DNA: TGCAGTGCTCTGTCCTTAGACTTGGGCTACACCTTC.

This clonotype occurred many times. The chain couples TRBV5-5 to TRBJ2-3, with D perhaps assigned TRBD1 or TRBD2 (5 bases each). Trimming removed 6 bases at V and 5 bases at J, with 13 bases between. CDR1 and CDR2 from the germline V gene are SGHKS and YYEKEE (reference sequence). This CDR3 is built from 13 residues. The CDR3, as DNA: TGTGCCAGCACCCGAGGGGAAGGAGATACGCAGTATTTT. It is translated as CASTRGEGDTQYF.

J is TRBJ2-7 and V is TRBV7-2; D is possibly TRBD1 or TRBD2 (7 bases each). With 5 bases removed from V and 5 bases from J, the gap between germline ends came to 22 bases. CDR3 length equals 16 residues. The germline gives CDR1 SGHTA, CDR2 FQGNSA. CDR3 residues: CASSQGGGLPTHEQYF. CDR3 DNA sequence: TGTGCCAGCAGCCAGGGGGGGGGACTCCCCACCCACGAGCAGTACTTC. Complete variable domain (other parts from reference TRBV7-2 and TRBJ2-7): GAGVSQSPSNKVTEKGKDVELRCDPISGHTALYWYRQSLGQGLEFLIYFQGNSAPDKSGLPSDRFSAERTGGSVSTLTIQRTQQEDSAVYLCASSQGGGLPTHEQYFGPGTRLTVT.

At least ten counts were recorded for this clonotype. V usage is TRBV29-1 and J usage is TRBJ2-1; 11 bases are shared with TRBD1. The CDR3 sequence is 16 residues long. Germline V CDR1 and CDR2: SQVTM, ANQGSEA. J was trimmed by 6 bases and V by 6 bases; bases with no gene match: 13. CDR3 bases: TGCAGCGTAGACATCGGGACAGGGGGATATAGCAATGAGCAGTTCTTC. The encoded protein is CSVDIGTGGYSNEQFF.

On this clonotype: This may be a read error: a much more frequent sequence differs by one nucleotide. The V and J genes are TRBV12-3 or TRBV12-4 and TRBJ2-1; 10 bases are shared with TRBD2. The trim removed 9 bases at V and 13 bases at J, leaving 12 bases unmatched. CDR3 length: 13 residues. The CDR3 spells CASSGGREETQFF. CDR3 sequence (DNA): TGTGCCAGTAGCGGGGGGAGGGAAGAGACCCAGTTCTTC.

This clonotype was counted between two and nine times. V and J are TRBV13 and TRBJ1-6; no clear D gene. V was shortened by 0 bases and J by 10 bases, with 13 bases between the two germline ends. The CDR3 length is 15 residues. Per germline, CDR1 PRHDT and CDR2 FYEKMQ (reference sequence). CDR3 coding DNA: TGTGCCAGCAGCTTAGGCCTACCTACGGGGTCACCCCTCCACTTT. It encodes CASSLGLPTGSPLHF.

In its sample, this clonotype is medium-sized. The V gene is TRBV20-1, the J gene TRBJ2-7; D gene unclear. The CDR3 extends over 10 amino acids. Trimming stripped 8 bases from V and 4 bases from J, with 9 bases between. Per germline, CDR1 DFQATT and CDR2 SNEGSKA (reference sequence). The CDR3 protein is CSPSGYEQYF. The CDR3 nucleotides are TGCAGTCCCTCAGGATACGAGCAGTACTTC.

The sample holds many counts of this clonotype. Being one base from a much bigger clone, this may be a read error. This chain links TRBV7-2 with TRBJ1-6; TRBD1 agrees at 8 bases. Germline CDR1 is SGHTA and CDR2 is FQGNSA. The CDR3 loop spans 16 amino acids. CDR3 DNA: TGTGCCAGCAGCCCGAGACAGGGGTTAAATAATTCACCCCCCCACTTT. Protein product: CASSPRQGLNNSPPHF.

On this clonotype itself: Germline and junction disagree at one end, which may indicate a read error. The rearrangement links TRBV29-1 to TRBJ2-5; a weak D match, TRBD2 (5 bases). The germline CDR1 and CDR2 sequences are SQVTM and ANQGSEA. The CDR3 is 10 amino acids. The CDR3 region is CGVAGSELYF. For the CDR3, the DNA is TGCGGCGTTGCGGGCAGTGAGCTGTACTTC.

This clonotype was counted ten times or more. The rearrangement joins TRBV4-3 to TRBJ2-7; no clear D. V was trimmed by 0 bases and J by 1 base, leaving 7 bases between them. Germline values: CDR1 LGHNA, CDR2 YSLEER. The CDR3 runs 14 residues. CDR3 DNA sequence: TGCGCCAGCAGCCAAGATATCTTTTCCTACGAGCAGTACTTC. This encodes CASSQDIFSYEQYF.

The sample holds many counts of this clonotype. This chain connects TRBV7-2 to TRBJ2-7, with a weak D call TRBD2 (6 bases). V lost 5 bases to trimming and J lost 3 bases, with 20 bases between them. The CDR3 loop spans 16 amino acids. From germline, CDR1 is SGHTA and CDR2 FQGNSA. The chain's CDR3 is CASSPFSVPGVYEQYF. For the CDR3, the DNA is TGTGCCAGCAGCCCCTTTTCGGTCCCGGGGGTCTACGAGCAGTACTTC.

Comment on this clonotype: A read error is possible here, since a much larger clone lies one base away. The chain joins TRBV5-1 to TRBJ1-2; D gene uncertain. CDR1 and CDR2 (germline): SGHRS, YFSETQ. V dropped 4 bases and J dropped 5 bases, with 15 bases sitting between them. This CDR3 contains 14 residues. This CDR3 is CASSIDGKGYGYTF. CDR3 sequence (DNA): TGCGCCAGCAGCATCGACGGAAAAGGGTATGGCTACACCTTC. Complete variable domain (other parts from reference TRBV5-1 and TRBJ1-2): KAGVTQTPRYLIKTRGQQVTLSCSPISGHRSVSWYQQTPGQGLQFLFEYFSETQRNKGNFPGRFSGRQFSNSRSEMNVSTLELGDSALYLCASSIDGKGYGYTFGSGTRLTVV.

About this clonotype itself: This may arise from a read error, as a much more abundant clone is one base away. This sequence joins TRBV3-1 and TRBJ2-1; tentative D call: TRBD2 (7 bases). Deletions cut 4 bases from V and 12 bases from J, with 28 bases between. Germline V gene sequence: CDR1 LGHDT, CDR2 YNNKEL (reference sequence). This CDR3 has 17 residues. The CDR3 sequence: CASSPTYRDGGPQGQFF. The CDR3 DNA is TGTGCCAGCAGCCCAACCTACCGGGACGGGGGGCCCCAGGGGCAGTTCTTC.

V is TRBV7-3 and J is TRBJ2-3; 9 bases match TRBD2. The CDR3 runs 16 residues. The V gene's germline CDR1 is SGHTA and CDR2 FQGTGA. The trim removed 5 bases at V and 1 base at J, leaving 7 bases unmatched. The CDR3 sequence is CASSAFSGGRTDTQYF. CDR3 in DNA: TGTGCCAGCAGCGCCTTTAGCGGGGGACGCACAGATACGCAGTATTTT.